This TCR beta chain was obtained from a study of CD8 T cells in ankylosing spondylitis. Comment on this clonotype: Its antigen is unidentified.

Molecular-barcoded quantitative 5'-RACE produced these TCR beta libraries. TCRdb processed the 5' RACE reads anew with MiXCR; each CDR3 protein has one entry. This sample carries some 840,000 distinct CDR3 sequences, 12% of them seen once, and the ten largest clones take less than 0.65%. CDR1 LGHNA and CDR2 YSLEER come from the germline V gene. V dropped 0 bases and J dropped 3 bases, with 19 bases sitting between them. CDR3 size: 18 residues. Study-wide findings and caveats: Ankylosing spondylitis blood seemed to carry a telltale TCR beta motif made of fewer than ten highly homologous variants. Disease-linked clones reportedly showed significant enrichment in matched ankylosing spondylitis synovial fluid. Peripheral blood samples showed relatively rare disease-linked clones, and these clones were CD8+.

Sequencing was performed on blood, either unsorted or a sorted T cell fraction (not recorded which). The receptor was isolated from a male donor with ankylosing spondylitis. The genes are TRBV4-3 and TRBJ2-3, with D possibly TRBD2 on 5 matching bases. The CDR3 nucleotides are TGCGCCAGCAGCCAAGAGATATCAACGGGGTATAAAACAGATACGCAGTATTTT. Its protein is CASSQEISTGYKTDTQYF.